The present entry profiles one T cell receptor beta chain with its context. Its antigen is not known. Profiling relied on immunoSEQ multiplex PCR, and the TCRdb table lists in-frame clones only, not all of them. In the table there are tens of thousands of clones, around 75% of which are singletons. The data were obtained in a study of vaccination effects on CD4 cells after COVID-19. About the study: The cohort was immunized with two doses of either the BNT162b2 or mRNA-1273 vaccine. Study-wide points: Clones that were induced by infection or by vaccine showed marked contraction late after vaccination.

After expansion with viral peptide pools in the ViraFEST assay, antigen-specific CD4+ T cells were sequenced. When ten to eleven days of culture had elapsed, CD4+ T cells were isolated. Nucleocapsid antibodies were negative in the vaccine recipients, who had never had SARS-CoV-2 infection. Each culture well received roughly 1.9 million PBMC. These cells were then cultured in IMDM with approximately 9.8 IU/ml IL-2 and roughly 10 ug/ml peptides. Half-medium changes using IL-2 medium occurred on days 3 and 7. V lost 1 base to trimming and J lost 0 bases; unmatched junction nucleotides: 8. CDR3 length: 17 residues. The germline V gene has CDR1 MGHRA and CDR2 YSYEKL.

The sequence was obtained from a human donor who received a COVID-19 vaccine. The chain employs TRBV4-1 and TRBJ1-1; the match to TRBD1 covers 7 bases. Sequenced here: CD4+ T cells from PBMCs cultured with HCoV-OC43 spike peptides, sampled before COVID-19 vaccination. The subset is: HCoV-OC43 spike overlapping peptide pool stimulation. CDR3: CASSQGGGKKMNTEAFF. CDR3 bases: TGCGCCAGCAGCCAAGGAGGGGGCAAGAAAATGAACACTGAAGCTTTCTTT.